This T cell receptor beta chain was recorded in a study of blood T cell repertoires in COVID-19. About the research overall: T cells, B-cell-depleted T cells, or PBMCs supplied cDNA or gDNA.

The assay was immunoSEQ multiplex PCR, and TCRdb's table has in-frame clones only and misses some. Here the sample spans some 35,000 clones, about 90% being singletons. Germline V CDR1 and CDR2: LGHDT, YNNKEL (reference sequence). The CDR3 sequence is 15 residues long. The V segment lost 4 bases and the J segment 2 bases; nucleotides outside the gene matches: 7. The chain recombines TRBV3-1 (or the pseudogene TRBV3-2) with TRBJ2-7; 8 nucleotides agree with TRBD2. The sequenced sample consisted of peripheral blood. The sequence came from a man aged 60 to 69 with active COVID-19. The CDR3 bases are TGTGCCAGCAGCCCGGGACTAGGGGAAACCTACGAGCAGTACTTC. Translation: CASSPGLGETYEQYF.